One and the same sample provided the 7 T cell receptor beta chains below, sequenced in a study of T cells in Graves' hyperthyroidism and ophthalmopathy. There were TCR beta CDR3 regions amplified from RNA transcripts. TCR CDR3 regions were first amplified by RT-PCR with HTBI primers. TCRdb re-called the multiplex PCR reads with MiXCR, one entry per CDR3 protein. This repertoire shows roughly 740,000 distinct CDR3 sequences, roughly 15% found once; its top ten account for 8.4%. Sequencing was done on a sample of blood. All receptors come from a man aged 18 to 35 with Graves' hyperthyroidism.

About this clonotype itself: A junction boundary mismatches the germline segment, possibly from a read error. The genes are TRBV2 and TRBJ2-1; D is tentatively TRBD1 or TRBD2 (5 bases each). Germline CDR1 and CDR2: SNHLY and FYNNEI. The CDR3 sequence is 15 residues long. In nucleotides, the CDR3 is TGTGCCAGCAGTGATACGGGACGGGGCTACGATGAGCAGTTCTTC. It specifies CASSDTGRGYDEQFF.

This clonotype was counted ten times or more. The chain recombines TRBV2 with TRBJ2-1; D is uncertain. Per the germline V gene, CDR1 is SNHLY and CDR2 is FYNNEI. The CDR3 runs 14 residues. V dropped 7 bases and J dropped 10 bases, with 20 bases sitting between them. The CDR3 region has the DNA TGTGCCAGCATGTTTCTTGATCCCGCGAAGGAGCAGTTCTTC. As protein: CASMFLDPAKEQFF.

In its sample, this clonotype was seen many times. Here the CDR3 reads CASSGFETTDTQYF. DNA of the CDR3: TGTGCCAGCAGTGGTTTCGAGACCACAGATACGCAGTATTTT. The chain couples TRBV28 to TRBJ2-3; D is uncertain. V lost 5 bases to trimming and J lost 2 bases, with 11 bases between them. CDR1 and CDR2 (germline): MDHEN, SYDVKM. This CDR3 is 14 amino acids long.

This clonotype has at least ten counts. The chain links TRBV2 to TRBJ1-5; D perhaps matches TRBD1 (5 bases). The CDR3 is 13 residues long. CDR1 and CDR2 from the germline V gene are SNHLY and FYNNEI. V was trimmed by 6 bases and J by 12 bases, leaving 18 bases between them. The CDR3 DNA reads TGTGCCAGCAGGAGGGACGGAGTCTTGATCCAGCATTTT. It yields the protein CASRRDGVLIQHF.

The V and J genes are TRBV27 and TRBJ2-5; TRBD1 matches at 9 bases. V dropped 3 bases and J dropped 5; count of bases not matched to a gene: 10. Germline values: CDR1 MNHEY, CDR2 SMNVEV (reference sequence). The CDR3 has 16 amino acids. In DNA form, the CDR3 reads TGTGCCAGCAGTTTCTTTGGGACAGGGAGGCGGGAGACCCAGTACTTC. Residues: CASSFFGTGRRETQYF.

The CDR3 is CASSSMTSSFNEQFF. The CDR3 nucleotides are TGTGCCAGTAGTTCAATGACATCTAGCTTCAATGAGCAGTTCTTC. The chain links TRBV19 to TRBJ2-1; tentative D call: TRBD2 (5 bases). V was clipped by 5 bases and J by 6 bases, with 17 bases between them. Per germline, CDR1 LNHDA and CDR2 SQIVND (reference sequence). The length of the CDR3 is 15 residues.

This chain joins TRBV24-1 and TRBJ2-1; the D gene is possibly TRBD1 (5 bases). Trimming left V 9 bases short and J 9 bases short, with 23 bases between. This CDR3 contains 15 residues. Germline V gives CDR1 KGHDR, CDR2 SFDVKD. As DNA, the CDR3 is TGTGCCACCGAAGAGTTGGGGCTTCAAGGGTCTGAGCAGTTCTTC. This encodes CATEELGLQGSEQFF.